Listed below are T cell receptor beta chains from one sample, sequenced in a study of T cell repertoires in MIS-A myocarditis. The method was immunoSEQ multiplex PCR; TCRdb's version includes in-frame clones alone and lacks a portion of them. Among around 10,000 clones listed, around 89% were seen once. The specimen sequenced was thoracic lymph node tissue obtained at autopsy. The source is a man between 18 and 35 years old with fulminant myocarditis from multisystem inflammatory syndrome in adults (MIS-A) after COVID-19. Each CDR3 is given with its conserved first and last residue. D genes are given only for firm matches. Rows give clone size only sometimes, using once, few, many, or a class for an expanded clone.

D,size,J,V,DNA,CDR3
TRBD1,NA,TRBJ2-5,TRBV30,TGTGCCTGGAGTGTACTGATGGGGACAGGTGGACGAGAGACCCAGTACTTC,CAWSVLMGTGGRETQYF
NA,NA,TRBJ1-2,TRBV7-9,TGTGCCAGCAGCTTGACAGGTGCCGACCGGTTGATGAACTATGGCTACACCTTC,CASSLTGADRLMNYGYTF
TRBD1,NA,TRBJ1-1,TRBV19,TGTGCCAGTAGGATTCCGGGACAGGGTAACCCTGAAGCTTTCTTT,CASRIPGQGNPEAFF
NA,NA,TRBJ1-2,TRBV28,TGTGCCAGCATCCTCAACAGAGGGGGGGGCCAATATGGCTACACCTTC,CASILNRGGGQYGYTF
TRBD1,NA,TRBJ1-5,TRBV11-2,TGTGCCAGCAGCCAGACAGGGGGAAGCAATCAGCCCCAGCATTTT,CASSQTGGSNQPQHF
TRBD1,NA,TRBJ2-7,TRBV7-9,TGTGCCAGCAGCGCAACAGGGGGCTACGAGCAGTACTTC,CASSATGGYEQYF
NA,once,TRBJ1-1,TRBV2,TGTGCCAGCAGACCCGACGCCAACACTGAAGCTTTCTTT,CASRPDANTEAFF
NA,NA,TRBJ2-2,TRBV30,TGTGCCTGGGGTTTCGTCACCGGGGAGCTGTTTTTT,CAWGFVTGELFF
TRBD2,NA,TRBJ2-1,TRBV7-3,TGTGCCAGCAGCCCCCGCGGGAGTTCGGCTTACAATGAGCAGTTCTTC,CASSPRGSSAYNEQFF
NA,few,TRBJ1-6,TRBV5-1,TGCGCCAGCAGCTTGGTCGGCGGAGAAGGTTCACCCCTCCACTTT,CASSLVGGEGSPLHF
NA,NA,TRBJ1-6,TRBV6-5,TGTGCCAGCAGTTCCGACAGAGCCCTGACACCCCTCCACTTT,CASSSDRALTPLHF
NA,NA,TRBJ2-7,TRBV18,TGTGCCAGCTCACGAAGGGAAACCTACGAGCAGTACTTC,CASSRRETYEQYF
NA,NA,TRBJ1-2,TRBV28,TGTGCCAGCAGTTTACAGTCGGATGGCTACACCTTC,CASSLQSDGYTF
TRBD1,NA,TRBJ1-2,TRBV7-9,TGTGCCAGCAGCCACGGGACAGTCTATGGCTACACCTTC,CASSHGTVYGYTF
NA,few,TRBJ2-3,TRBV5-4,TGTGCCAGCGAGGACAAGGTCACAGATACGCAGTATTTT,CASEDKVTDTQYF
NA,NA,TRBJ1-1,TRBV7-8,TGTGCCAGCAGCTTAGCAAACAGGGAGAACACTGAAGCTTTCTTT,CASSLANRENTEAFF
NA,NA,TRBJ1-1,TRBV6-2/TRBV6-3,TGTGCCAGCAGTGGACAGCAGAAGAACACTGAAGCTTTCTTT,CASSGQQKNTEAFF
NA,NA,TRBJ2-6,TRBV6-4,TGTGCCAGCAGTGATCGGGGCAGCGTCTCTGGGGCCAACGTCCTGACTTTC,CASSDRGSVSGANVLTF
NA,NA,TRBJ1-3,TRBV13,TGTGCCAGCAGCTTAACCTCTGGAAACACCATATATTTT,CASSLTSGNTIYF
TRBD1,NA,TRBJ1-4,TRBV19,TGTGCCAGTAGTTTGACAGGGGTATCTAATGAAAAACTGTTTTTT,CASSLTGVSNEKLFF
NA,NA,TRBJ1-4,TRBV11-2,TGTGCCAGCAGCTCGGTGGCGGCCGCGGGTAATGAAAAACTGTTTTTT,CASSSVAAAGNEKLFF
TRBD1,NA,TRBJ1-2,TRBV7-9,TGTGCCAGCAGCATCACGTTGGGACAGGCTGGCTATGGCTACACCTTC,CASSITLGQAGYGYTF
NA,NA,TRBJ1-1,TRBV6-5,TGTGCCAGCACCAGAGGGATGAACACTGAAGCTTTCTTT,CASTRGMNTEAFF
NA,NA,TRBJ1-5,TRBV6-2/TRBV6-3,TGTGCCAGCAGTTCGACCGCTAGCAATCAGCCCCAGCATTTT,CASSSTASNQPQHF
NA,few,TRBJ1-1,TRBV10-3,TGTGCCATCAGTGGTACGGACGGTATTAACACTGAAGCTTTCTTT,CAISGTDGINTEAFF
NA,NA,TRBJ1-5,TRBV6-5,TGTGCCAGCGAAGGACAAAATAATCAGCCCCAGCATTTT,CASEGQNNQPQHF
NA,NA,TRBJ1-2,TRBV28,TGTGCCAGCGGCCTCGGGCGAGTATATGGCTACACCTTC,CASGLGRVYGYTF
NA,NA,TRBJ2-7,TRBV5-4,TGTGCCAGCAGCTCGTCGCGGGGTGGGGCTTACGAGCAGTACTTC,CASSSSRGGAYEQYF
NA,NA,TRBJ1-4,TRBV12-3/TRBV12-4,TGTGCCAGCAGTTTAAAGGGAAATGAAAAACTGTTTTTT,CASSLKGNEKLFF
NA,NA,TRBJ1-1,TRBV6-5,TGTGCCAGCAGTTATTCGGACAGAACTGAAGCTTTCTTT,CASSYSDRTEAFF
NA,NA,TRBJ1-1,TRBV19,TGTGCCAGTAGCCTCCTTGGCGGAGAAGCTTTCTTT,CASSLLGGEAFF
NA,NA,TRBJ1-1,TRBV4-1,TGCGCCAGCAGCCAACCTCAGGGCGGCACTGAAGCTTTCTTT,CASSQPQGGTEAFF
TRBD1,NA,TRBJ1-4,TRBV5-6,TGTGCCAGCGCGGGGGACAGGGATGAAAAACTGTTTTTT,CASAGDRDEKLFF
TRBD2,NA,TRBJ2-2,TRBV4-1,TGCGCCAGCAGCCAAAAGGGGACTAGCGGCACCGGGGAGCTGTTTTTT,CASSQKGTSGTGELFF
NA,NA,TRBJ1-5,TRBV5-5,TGTGCCAGCAGCGCAGGTAGCAATCAGCCCCAGCATTTT,CASSAGSNQPQHF
TRBD1,NA,TRBJ2-1,TRBV28,TGTGCCAGCAGACGACCTCCGGGACAGGGGGGAGGGCAGTTCTTC,CASRRPPGQGGGQFF